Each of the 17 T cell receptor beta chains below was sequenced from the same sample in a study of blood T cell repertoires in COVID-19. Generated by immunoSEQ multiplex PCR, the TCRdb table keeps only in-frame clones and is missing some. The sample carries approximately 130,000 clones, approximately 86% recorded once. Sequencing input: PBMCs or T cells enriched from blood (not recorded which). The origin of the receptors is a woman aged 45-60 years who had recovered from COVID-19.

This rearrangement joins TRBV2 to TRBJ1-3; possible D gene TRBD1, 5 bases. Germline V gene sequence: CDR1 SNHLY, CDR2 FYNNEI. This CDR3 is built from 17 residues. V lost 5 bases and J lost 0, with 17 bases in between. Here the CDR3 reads CASSHSGTGGSGNTIYF. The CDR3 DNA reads TGTGCCAGCAGTCACTCTGGGACGGGGGGCTCTGGAAACACCATATATTTT.

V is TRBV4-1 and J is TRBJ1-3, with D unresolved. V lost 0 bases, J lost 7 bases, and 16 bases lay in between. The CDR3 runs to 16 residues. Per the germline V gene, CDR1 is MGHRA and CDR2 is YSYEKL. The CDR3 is CASSQDHISGVNTIYF. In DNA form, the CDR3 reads TGCGCCAGCAGCCAAGATCATATCTCTGGAGTCAACACCATATATTTT.

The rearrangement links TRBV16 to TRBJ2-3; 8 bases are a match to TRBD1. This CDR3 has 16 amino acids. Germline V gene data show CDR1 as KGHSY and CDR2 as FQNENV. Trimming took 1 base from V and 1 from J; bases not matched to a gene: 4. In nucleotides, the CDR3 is TGTGCCAGCAGCCAATTTTCGGGACAGGGCACAGATACGCAGTATTTT. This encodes CASSQFSGQGTDTQYF.

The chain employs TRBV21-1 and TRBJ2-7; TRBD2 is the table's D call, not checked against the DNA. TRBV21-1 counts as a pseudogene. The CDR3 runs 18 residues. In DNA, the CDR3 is TGTGCCAGCAGCAAGGCGGGGGAGGGGCATGCAAGCTCCTACGAGCAGTACTTC. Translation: CASSKAGEGHASSYEQYF.

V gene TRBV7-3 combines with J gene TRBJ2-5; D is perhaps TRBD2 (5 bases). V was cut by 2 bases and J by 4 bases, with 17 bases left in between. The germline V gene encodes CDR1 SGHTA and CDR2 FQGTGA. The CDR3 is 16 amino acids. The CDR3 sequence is CASSLAPPGFGETQYF. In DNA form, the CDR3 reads TGTGCCAGCAGCTTAGCCCCCCCGGGGTTCGGAGAGACCCAGTACTTC.

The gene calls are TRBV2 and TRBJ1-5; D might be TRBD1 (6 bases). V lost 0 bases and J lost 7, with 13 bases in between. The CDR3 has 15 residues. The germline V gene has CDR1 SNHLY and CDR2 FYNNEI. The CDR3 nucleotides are TGTGCCAGCAGTGAAGCGCGGCAGGGGTTGCAGCCCCAGCATTTT. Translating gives CASSEARQGLQPQHF.

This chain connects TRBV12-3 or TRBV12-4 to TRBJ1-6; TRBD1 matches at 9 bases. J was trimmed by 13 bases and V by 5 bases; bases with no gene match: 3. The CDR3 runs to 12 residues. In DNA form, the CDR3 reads TGTGCCAGCAGTGGGGACAGGGCTCCCCTCCACTTT. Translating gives CASSGDRAPLHF.

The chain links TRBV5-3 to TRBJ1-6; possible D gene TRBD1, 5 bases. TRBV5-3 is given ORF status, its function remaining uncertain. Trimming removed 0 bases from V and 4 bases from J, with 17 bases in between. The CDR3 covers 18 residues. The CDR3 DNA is TGTGCCAGAAGCTTGGTGGGGAACAGGCGAAGATATAATTCACCCCTCCACTTT. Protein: CARSLVGNRRRYNSPLHF.

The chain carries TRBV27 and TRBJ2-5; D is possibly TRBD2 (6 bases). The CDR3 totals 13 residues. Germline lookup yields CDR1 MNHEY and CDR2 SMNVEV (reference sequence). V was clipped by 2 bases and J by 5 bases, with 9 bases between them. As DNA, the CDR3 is TGTGCCAGCAGTTTACCTGGGGGGGAGACCCAGTACTTC. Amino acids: CASSLPGGETQYF.

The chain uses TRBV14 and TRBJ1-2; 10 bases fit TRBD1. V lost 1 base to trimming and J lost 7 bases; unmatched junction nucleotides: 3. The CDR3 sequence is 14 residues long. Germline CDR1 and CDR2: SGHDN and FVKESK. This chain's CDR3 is CASSQVTGGGGYTF. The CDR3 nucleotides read TGTGCCAGCAGCCAAGTGACAGGGGGCGGTGGCTACACCTTC.

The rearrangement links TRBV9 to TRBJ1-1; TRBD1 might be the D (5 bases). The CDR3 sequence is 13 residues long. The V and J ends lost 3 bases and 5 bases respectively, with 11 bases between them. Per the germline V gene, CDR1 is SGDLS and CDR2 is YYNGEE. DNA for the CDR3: TGTGCCAGCAGCGGGGCAGGGTGGACTGAAGCTTTCTTT. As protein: CASSGAGWTEAFF.

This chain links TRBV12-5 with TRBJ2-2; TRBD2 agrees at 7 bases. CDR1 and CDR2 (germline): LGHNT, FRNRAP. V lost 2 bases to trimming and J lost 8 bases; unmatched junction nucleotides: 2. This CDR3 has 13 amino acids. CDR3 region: CASGLTSVGELFF. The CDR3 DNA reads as TGTGCTAGTGGTTTGACTAGCGTTGGGGAGCTGTTTTTT.

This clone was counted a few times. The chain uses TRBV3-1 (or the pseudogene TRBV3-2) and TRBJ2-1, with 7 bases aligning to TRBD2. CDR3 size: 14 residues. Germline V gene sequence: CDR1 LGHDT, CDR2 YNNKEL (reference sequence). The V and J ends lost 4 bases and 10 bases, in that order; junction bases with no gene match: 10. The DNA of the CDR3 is TGTGCCAGCAGCCTACCGGGGAGGGGTAAGGAGCAGTTCTTC. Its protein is CASSLPGRGKEQFF.

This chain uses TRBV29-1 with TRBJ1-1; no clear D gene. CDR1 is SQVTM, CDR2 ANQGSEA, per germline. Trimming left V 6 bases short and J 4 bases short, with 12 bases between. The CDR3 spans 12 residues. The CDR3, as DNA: TGCAGCGTATATATGGGAGGCACTGAAGCTTTCTTT. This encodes CSVYMGGTEAFF.

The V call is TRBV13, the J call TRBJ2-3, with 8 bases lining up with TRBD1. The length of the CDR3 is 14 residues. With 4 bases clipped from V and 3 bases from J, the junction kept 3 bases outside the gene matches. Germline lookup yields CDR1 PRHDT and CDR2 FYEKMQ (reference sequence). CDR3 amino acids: CASSWGTGTDTQYF. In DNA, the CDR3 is TGTGCCAGCAGCTGGGGGACAGGTACAGATACGCAGTATTTT.

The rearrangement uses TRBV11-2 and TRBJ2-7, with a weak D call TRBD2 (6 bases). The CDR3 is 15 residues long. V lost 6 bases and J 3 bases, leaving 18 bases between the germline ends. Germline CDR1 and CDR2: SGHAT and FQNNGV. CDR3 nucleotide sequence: TGTGCCAGCAGACTAGCCCCCCGAGACATCTACGAGCAGTACTTC. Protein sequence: CASRLAPRDIYEQYF.

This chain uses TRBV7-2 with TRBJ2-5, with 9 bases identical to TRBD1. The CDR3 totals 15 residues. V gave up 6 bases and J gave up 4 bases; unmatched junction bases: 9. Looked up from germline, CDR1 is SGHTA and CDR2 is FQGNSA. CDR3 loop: CASSSGTGRLETQYF. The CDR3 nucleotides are TGTGCCAGCAGTTCCGGGACAGGGAGATTAGAGACCCAGTACTTC. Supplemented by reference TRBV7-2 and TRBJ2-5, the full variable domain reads GAGVSQSPSNKVTEKGKDVELRCDPISGHTALYWYRQSLGQGLEFLIYFQGNSAPDKSGLPSDRFSAERTGGSVSTLTIQRTQQEDSAVYLCASSSGTGRLETQYFGPGTRLLVL.